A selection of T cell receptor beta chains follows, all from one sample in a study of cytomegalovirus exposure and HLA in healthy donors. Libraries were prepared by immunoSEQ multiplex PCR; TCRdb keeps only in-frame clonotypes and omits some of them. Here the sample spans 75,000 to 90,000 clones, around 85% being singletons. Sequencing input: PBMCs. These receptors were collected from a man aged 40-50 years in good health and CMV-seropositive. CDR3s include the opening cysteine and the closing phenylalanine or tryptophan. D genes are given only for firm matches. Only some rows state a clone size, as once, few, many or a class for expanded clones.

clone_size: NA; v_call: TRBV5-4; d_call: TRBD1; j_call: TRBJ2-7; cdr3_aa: CASSLDRGLVEQYF; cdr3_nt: TGTGCCAGCAGCTTGGACAGGGGGCTTGTCGAGCAGTACTTC
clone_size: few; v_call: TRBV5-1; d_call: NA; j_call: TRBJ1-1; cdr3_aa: CASSVRTVNTEAFF; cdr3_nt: TGCGCCAGCAGCGTAAGGACAGTGAACACTGAAGCTTTCTTT
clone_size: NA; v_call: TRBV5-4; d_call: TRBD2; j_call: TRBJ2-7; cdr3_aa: CASSPGTSGTRSEQYF; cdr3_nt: TGTGCCAGCAGCCCCGGGACTAGCGGGACAAGGAGCGAGCAGTACTTC
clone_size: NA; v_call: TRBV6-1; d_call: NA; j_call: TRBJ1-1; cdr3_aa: CASSYPPAFF; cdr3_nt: TGTGCCAGCAGTTATCCTCCGGCTTTCTTT
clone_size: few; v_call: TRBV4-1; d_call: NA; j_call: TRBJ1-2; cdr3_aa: CASSQDRMGGGAYGYTF; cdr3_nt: TGCGCCAGCAGCCAAGATAGAATGGGGGGGGGAGCTTATGGCTACACCTTC
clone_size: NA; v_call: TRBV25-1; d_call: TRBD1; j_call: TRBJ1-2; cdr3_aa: CASSESGTGPGGYTF; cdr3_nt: TGTGCCAGCAGTGAATCCGGGACAGGGCCGGGGGGCTACACCTTC
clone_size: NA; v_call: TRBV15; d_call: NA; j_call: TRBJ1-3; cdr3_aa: CATSRVQGPGNTIYF; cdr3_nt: TGTGCCACCAGCAGAGTGCAGGGGCCCGGAAACACCATATATTTT
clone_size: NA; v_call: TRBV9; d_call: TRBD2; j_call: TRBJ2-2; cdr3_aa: CASSVEGTSFGELFF; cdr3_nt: TGTGCCAGCAGCGTAGAAGGGACTAGTTTCGGGGAGCTGTTTTTT
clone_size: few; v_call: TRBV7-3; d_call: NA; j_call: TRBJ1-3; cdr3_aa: CASSLRATGNTIYF; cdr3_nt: TGTGCCAGCAGCTTACGAGCAACTGGAAACACCATATATTTT
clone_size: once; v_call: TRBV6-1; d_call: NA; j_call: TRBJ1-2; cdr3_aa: CASSEEVGQNYGYTF; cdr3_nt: TGTGCCAGCAGTGAAGAGGTGGGACAAAACTATGGCTACACCTTC
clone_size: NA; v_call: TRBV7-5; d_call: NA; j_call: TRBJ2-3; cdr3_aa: CARSLYAGGPDTQYF; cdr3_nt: TGTGCCAGAAGCTTATATGCGGGAGGCCCAGATACGCAGTATTTT
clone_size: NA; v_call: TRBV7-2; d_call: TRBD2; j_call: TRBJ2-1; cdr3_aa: CASSSRTSGRAGLRGEQFF; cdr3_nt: TGTGCCAGCAGCTCAAGGACTAGCGGGAGGGCCGGGCTACGCGGTGAGCAGTTCTTC
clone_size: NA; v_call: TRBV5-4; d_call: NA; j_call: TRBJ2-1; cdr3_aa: CASAESSYNEQFF; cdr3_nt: TGTGCCAGCGCAGAATCTTCCTACAATGAGCAGTTCTTC
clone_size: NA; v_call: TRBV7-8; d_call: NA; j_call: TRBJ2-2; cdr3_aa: CASSLGFRDIQTGELFF; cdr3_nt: TGTGCCAGCAGCTTAGGATTCCGGGACATCCAGACCGGGGAGCTGTTTTTT
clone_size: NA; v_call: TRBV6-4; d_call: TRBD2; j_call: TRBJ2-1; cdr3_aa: CASSDVAGGFNEQFF; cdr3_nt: TGTGCCAGCAGTGACGTTGCGGGAGGGTTTAATGAGCAGTTCTTC
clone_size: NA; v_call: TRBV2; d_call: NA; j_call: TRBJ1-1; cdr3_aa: CASSELWNTEAFF; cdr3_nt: TGTGCCAGCAGTGAACTGTGGAACACTGAAGCTTTCTTT
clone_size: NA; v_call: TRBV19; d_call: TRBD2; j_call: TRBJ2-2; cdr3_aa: CASSIFSGSNTGELFF; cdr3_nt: TGTGCCAGTAGTATTTTTAGCGGGTCTAACACCGGGGAGCTGTTTTTT
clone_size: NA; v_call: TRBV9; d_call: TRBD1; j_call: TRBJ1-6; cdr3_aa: CASTLQGAKNSPLHF; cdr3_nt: TGTGCCAGCACCCTTCAGGGGGCGAAGAATTCACCCCTCCACTTT
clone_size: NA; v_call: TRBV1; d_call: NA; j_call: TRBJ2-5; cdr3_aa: CTSSQPRVSHQYF; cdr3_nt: TGCACCAGCAGCCAACCTCGGGTCTCCCACCAGTACTTC
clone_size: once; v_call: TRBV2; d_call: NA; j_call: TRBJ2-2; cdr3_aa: CASSEAGTGELFF; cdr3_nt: TGTGCCAGCAGTGAAGCCGGGACCGGGGAGCTGTTTTTT
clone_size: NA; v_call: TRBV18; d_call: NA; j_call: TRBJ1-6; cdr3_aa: CASSSVDRVNSPLHF; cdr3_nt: TGTGCCAGCTCATCAGTCGACAGAGTTAATTCACCCCTCCACTTT
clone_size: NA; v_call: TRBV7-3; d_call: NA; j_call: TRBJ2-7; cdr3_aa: CASSLTRAYEQYF; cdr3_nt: TGTGCCAGCAGCTTAACCCGAGCCTACGAGCAGTACTTC
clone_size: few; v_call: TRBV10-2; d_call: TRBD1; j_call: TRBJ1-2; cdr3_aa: CASRGDRGYGYTF; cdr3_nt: TGCGCCAGCAGGGGGGACAGGGGATATGGCTACACCTTC
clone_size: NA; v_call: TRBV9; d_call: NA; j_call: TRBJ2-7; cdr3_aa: CASSVGDRTYEQYF; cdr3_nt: TGTGCCAGCAGCGTAGGAGACAGAACTTACGAGCAGTACTTC
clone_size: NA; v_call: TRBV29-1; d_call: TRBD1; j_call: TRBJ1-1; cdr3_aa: CSEYRGLNTEAFF; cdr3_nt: TGCAGCGAGTACAGGGGTCTGAACACTGAAGCTTTCTTT
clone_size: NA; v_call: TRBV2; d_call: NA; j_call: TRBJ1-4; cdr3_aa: CASQSQGYEKLFF; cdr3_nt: TGTGCTAGCCAATCCCAGGGTTATGAAAAACTGTTTTTT
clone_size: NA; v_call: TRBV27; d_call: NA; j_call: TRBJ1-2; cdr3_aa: CASSSVGAEANYGYTF; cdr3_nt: TGTGCCAGCAGTTCCGTTGGGGCGGAAGCTAACTATGGCTACACCTTC
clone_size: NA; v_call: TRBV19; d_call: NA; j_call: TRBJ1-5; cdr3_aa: CASSIVAGLGSNQPQHF; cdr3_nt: TGTGCCAGTAGTATCGTTGCGGGGTTAGGTAGCAATCAGCCCCAGCATTTT
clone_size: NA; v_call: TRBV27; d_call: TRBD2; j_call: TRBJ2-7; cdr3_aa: CASSGKRTSATYEQYF; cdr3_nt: TGTGCCAGCAGTGGAAAGAGGACTAGTGCAACCTACGAGCAGTACTTC
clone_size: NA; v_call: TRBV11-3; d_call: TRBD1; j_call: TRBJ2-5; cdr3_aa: CASSRWDRGGGETQYF; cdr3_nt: TGTGCCAGCAGCCGTTGGGACAGGGGTGGAGGAGAGACCCAGTACTTC
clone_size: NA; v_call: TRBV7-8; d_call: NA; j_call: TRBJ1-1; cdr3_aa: CASSLNVLRGTEAFF; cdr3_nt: TGTGCCAGCAGCTTAAATGTTTTAAGGGGGACTGAAGCTTTCTTT
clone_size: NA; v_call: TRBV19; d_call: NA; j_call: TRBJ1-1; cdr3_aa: CASWAGKAEAFF; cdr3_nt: TGTGCCAGTTGGGCAGGCAAGGCTGAAGCTTTCTTT
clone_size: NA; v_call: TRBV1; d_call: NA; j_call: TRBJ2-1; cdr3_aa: CTSSQDLHPYRAGGSLKCGEQFF; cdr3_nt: TGCACCAGCAGCCAAGATCTTCACCCGTACCGTGCGGGAGGGTCGTTGAAGTGTGGTGAGCAGTTCTTC
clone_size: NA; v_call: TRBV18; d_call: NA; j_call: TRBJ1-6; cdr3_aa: CASSPARVDSPLHF; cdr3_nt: TGTGCCAGCTCACCAGCCAGGGTAGATTCACCCCTCCACTTT
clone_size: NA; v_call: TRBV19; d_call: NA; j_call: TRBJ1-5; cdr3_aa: CASSIPGGFHQPQHF; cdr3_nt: TGTGCCAGTAGTATCCCCGGGGGATTCCATCAGCCCCAGCATTTT
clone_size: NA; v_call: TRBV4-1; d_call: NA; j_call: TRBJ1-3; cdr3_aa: CASSQEVTTRNTIYF; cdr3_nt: TGCGCCAGCAGCCAAGAAGTAACTACTAGGAACACCATATATTTT
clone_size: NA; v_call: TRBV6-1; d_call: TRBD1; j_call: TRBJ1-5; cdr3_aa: CASSEQGYSNQPQHF; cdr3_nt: TGTGCCAGCAGCGAACAGGGGTATAGCAATCAGCCCCAGCATTTT
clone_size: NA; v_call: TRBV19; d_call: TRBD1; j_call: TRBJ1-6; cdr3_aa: CASRQGGDNSPLHF; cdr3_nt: TGTGCCAGTCGACAGGGGGGGGATAATTCACCCCTCCACTTT
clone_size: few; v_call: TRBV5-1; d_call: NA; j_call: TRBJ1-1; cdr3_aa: CAAKEAPRNTEAFF; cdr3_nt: TGCGCCGCAAAGGAGGCGCCAAGGAACACTGAAGCTTTCTTT
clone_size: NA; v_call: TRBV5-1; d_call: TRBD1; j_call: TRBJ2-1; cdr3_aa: CASSDTGEAYNEQFF; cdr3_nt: TGCGCCAGCAGCGACACAGGGGAAGCCTACAATGAGCAGTTCTTC
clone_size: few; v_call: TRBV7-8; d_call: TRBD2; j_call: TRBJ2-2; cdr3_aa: CASSLVGTSGNTGELFF; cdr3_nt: TGTGCCAGCAGCTTAGTCGGGACTAGCGGTAACACCGGGGAGCTGTTTTTT
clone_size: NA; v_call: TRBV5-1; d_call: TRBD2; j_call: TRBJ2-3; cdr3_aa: CASSPSRGSGIFSDTQYF; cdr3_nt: TGCGCCAGCAGCCCGAGCAGGGGTAGCGGGATCTTCTCAGATACGCAGTATTTT
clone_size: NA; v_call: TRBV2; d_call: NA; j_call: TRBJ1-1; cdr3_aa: CASTGATEAFF; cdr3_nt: TGTGCCAGCACGGGAGCCACTGAAGCTTTCTTT
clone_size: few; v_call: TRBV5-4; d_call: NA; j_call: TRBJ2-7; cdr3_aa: CASSSGGPSYEQYF; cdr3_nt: TGTGCCAGCAGCTCTGGAGGGCCGAGCTACGAGCAGTACTTC
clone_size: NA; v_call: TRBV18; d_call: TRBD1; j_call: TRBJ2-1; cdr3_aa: CASLPGQGKDEQFF; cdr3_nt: TGTGCCAGCTTACCGGGACAGGGTAAGGATGAGCAGTTCTTC
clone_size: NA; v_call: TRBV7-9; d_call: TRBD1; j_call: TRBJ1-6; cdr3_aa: CASSGDRDNSPLHF; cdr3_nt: TGTGCCAGCAGCGGAGACAGGGATAATTCACCCCTCCACTTT
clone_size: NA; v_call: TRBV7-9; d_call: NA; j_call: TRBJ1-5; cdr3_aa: CSSSLGSQPQHF; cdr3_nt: TGTTCCAGCAGCCTAGGCAGTCAGCCCCAGCATTTT
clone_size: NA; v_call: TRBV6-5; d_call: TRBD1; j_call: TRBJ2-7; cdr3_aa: CASRLAGQDLYEQYF; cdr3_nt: TGTGCCAGCAGGCTGGCGGGACAGGATCTCTACGAGCAGTACTTC
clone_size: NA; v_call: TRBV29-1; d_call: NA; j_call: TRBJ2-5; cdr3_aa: CSFTGSKTQYF; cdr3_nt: TGCAGCTTTACAGGGAGCAAGACCCAGTACTTC
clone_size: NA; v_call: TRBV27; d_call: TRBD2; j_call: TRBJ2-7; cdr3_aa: CASSAPGLAGKIAREEQYF; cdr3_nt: TGTGCCAGCAGTGCCCCGGGACTAGCGGGGAAAATCGCCCGGGAGGAGCAGTACTTC
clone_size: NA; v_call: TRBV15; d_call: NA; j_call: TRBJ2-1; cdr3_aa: CATSRDKPKHEQFF; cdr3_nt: TGTGCCACCAGCAGAGATAAACCGAAACACGAGCAGTTCTTC
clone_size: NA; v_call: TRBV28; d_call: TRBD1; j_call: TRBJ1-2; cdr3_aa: CASSSPRTGGSYGYTF; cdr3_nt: TGTGCCAGCAGTTCTCCCCGGACAGGGGGCTCGTATGGCTACACCTTC
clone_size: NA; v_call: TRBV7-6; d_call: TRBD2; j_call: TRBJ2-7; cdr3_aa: CASSSGTSGRITLYKQYF; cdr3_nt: TGTGCCAGCAGCTCCGGGACTAGCGGGAGGATTACCCTCTACAAGCAGTACTTC